This T cell receptor beta chain was captured in a study of monozygotic twins with cystic fibrosis. Study-wide findings and caveats: In this small cohort, shared CDR3 numbers showed no association with age, concordance or disease severity. Clonality was generally low (median roughly 0.0095), higher in the most severe patients.

The table came from immunoSEQ multiplex PCR; TCRdb's copy has only in-frame clones and leaves some out. Here the sample spans roughly 4,600 clones, about 96% being singletons. To note about this clone: Its target is unknown.

CDR3 length: 15 amino acids. V was shortened by 2 bases and J by 2 bases, with 10 bases between the two germline ends. Germline values: CDR1 LNHDA, CDR2 SQIVND (reference sequence). This rearrangement joins TRBV19 to TRBJ1-5; tentatively, D is TRBD1 (5 bases). Sequencing was carried out using blood. The TCR comes from a boy younger than 10 with cystic fibrosis. The CDR3 sequence is CASSIQGIGNQPQHF. The CDR3 DNA reads as TGTGCCAGTAGTATACAGGGTATCGGCAATCAGCCCCAGCATTTT.